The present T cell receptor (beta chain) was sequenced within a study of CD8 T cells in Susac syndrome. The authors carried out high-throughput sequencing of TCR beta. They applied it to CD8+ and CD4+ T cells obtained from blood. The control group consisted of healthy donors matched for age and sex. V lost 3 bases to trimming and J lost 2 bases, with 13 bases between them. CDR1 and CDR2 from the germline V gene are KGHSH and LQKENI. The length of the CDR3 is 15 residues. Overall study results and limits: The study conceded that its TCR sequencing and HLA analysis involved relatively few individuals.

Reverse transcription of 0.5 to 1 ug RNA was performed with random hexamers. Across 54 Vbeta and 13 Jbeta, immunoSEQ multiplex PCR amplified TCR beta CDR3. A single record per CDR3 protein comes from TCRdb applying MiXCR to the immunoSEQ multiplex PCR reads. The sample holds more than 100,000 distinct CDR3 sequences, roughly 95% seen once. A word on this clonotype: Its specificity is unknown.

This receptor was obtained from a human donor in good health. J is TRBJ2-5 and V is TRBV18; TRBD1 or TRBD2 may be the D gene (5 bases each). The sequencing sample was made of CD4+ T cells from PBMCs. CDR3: CASSPGAGDQETQYF. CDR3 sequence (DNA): TGTGCCAGCTCACCCGGGGCGGGCGATCAAGAGACCCAGTACTTC.